These T cell receptor beta chains were read from a single sample in a study of response to subunit inactivated influenza vaccine. Using its own MiXCR run on the RT-PCR reads, TCRdb lists one record per CDR3 protein. The sample comprises about 500,000 distinct CDR3 sequences, roughly 13% of which are singletons, and roughly 13% rests with the top ten. Here the sequenced sample was PBMCs from blood, taken 45 days after vaccination. The receptors come from a man over 45 who received an inactivated influenza vaccine. Each CDR3 is given with its conserved first and last residue. Fields, in order: CDR3 length, clone size, V gene, CDR3 protein. The size of a clone is reported for some rows only, either as once, few or many, or as a class for expanded clones.

len: 12; abundance: few; v_gene: TRBV7-9; CDR3aa: CASSSGLGQRFF
len: 16; abundance: few; v_gene: TRBV7-8; CDR3aa: CASSSAGRRSYNEQFF
len: 19; abundance: many; v_gene: TRBV10-3; CDR3aa: CAISESTSGRRSSYNEQFF
len: 17; abundance: few; v_gene: TRBV4-3; CDR3aa: CASSHLAGLGNTGELFF
len: 16; abundance: .; v_gene: TRBV4-2; CDR3aa: CASSRLTSGGAYEQYF
len: 15; abundance: .; v_gene: TRBV7-8; CDR3aa: CASSPRGGLLSEQYF
len: 14; abundance: few; v_gene: TRBV12-3/TRBV12-4; CDR3aa: CASNRGGPADTQYF
len: 14; abundance: many; v_gene: TRBV6-1; CDR3aa: CASSLSLQGVEQYF
len: 16; abundance: many; v_gene: TRBV7-9; CDR3aa: CASSLALGGPYNEQFF
len: 11; abundance: many; v_gene: TRBV25-1; CDR3aa: CASSEADTQYF
len: 11; abundance: .; v_gene: TRBV20-1; CDR3aa: CSAADRDKQFF
len: 16; abundance: .; v_gene: TRBV4-3; CDR3aa: CASSQDIEANTGELFF
len: 13; abundance: many; v_gene: TRBV7-2; CDR3aa: CASSQQGNQPQHF
len: 13; abundance: .; v_gene: TRBV7-3; CDR3aa: CASSPGQLETQYF
len: 14; abundance: .; v_gene: TRBV6-1; CDR3aa: CASSQGMNSQPQHF
len: 16; abundance: few; v_gene: TRBV5-1; CDR3aa: CASSFSGTPSYNEQFF
len: 13; abundance: .; v_gene: TRBV30; CDR3aa: CAWSVVRNTEAFF
len: 12; abundance: many; v_gene: TRBV5-6; CDR3aa: CASSPRTGTQYF
len: 14; abundance: many; v_gene: TRBV18; CDR3aa: CASSPRDEDSPLHF
len: 17; abundance: .; v_gene: TRBV2; CDR3aa: CASSETNTGGADGELFF
len: 13; abundance: few; v_gene: TRBV12-3/TRBV12-4; CDR3aa: CASRDRSTDTQYF
len: 17; abundance: .; v_gene: TRBV6-1; CDR3aa: CASKVSFSGGFYNEQFF
len: 20; abundance: few; v_gene: TRBV4-3; CDR3aa: CASSQDWLAGGLGYQETQYF
len: 15; abundance: few; v_gene: TRBV5-1; CDR3aa: CASSAGTGRSDEQYF
len: 11; abundance: .; v_gene: TRBV5-1; CDR3aa: CASSQAGTQYF
len: 15; abundance: few; v_gene: TRBV4-2; CDR3aa: CASSQSSGVNYEQYF
len: 15; abundance: few; v_gene: TRBV12-3/TRBV12-4; CDR3aa: CASSGWTSHDGEQFF